Each of the 27 T cell receptor beta chains below was sequenced from the same sample in a study of T cells in Graves' hyperthyroidism and ophthalmopathy. From RNA transcripts, TCR beta CDR3 regions were amplified. With the HTBI primer set, the TCR CDR3 went through a first round of RT-PCR. From the multiplex PCR reads, TCRdb called clonotypes with MiXCR, one entry per CDR3 protein. The sample has some 560,000 distinct CDR3 sequences; more than 15% are singletons. The sequenced sample consisted of blood. These receptors originate from a woman in her 30s with Graves' hyperthyroidism.

There are many counts of this clonotype. This chain joins TRBV7-6 and TRBJ2-1, with D hard to call. Germline CDR1 reads SGHVS; CDR2 reads FNYEAQ. The CDR3 totals 15 residues. V lost 1 base and J 1 base, leaving 8 bases between the germline ends. The CDR3 region has the DNA TGTGCCAGCAGCTTAGGAGTGGTATCCTACAATGAGCAGTTCTTC. It yields the protein CASSLGVVSYNEQFF.

This clonotype has a count of ten or more. V and J are TRBV20-1 and TRBJ2-7; 11 bases agree with TRBD1. The CDR3 length is 13 residues. With V trimmed by 6 bases and J by 7 bases, 8 bases remained unmatched. Germline loops: CDR1 DFQATT, CDR2 SNEGSKA (reference sequence). Here the CDR3 DNA reads TGCAGTGCATCCGGGACAGGGGGGGTAGAGCAGTACTTC. Protein: CSASGTGGVEQYF.

There are many counts of this clonotype. The V gene is TRBV27, the J gene TRBJ2-1; D gene ambiguous. The CDR3 contains 11 residues. Germline V CDR1 and CDR2: MNHEY, SMNVEV (reference sequence). V lost 1 base to trimming and J lost 8 bases, with 3 bases between them. The CDR3 sequence is CASSLYDEQFF. The CDR3 nucleotides are TGTGCCAGCAGTTTATACGATGAGCAGTTCTTC.

This clonotype was detected a few times. The rearrangement uses TRBV7-2 and TRBJ1-2; the D is unclear. Germline V CDR1 and CDR2: SGHTA, FQGNSA. CDR3 length equals 13 residues. The V end lost 2 bases, the J end lost 8 bases, and 12 bases lay between the germline ends. Here the CDR3 reads CASSLSPQEGYTF. For the CDR3, the DNA is TGTGCCAGCAGCTTAAGCCCGCAGGAGGGCTACACCTTC. The full variable domain, completed using reference TRBV7-2 and TRBJ1-2, is GAGVSQSPSNKVTEKGKDVELRCDPISGHTALYWYRQSLGQGLEFLIYFQGNSAPDKSGLPSDRFSAERTGGSVSTLTIQRTQQEDSAVYLCASSLSPQEGYTFGSGTRLTVV.

This clonotype was detected ten times or more. The chain has TRBV5-1 and TRBJ1-1, with D perhaps TRBD1 (6 bases). Germline lookup yields CDR1 SGHRS and CDR2 YFSETQ. The V and J ends lost 4 bases and 4 bases respectively, with 17 bases between them. This CDR3 has 15 amino acids. For the CDR3, the DNA is TGCGCCAGCAGCCGGTTGGGGGGCAGCCCCACTGAAGCTTTCTTT. Its translation is CASSRLGGSPTEAFF.

This clonotype was counted ten times or more. The chain combines TRBV20-1 with TRBJ1-2; D is perhaps TRBD1 (5 bases). The germline V gene has CDR1 DFQATT and CDR2 SNEGSKA (reference sequence). The CDR3 covers 15 residues. The germline V and J ends were trimmed by 0 bases and 4 bases, with 15 bases remaining between them. CDR3 region: CSARDGGRVGYGYTF. The CDR3 coding sequence is TGCAGTGCTAGAGATGGGGGGAGGGTTGGCTATGGCTACACCTTC.

V usage is TRBV27 and J usage is TRBJ2-1; 9 bases match TRBD1. The germline gives CDR1 MNHEY, CDR2 SMNVEV (reference sequence). The CDR3 spans 16 residues. V gave up 2 bases and J gave up 2 bases; unmatched junction bases: 4. CDR3 protein: CASSLRTGVPYNEQFF. Here the CDR3 DNA reads TGTGCCAGCAGTTTAAGGACAGGGGTCCCCTACAATGAGCAGTTCTTC.

This clonotype came up many times. V is TRBV28 and J is TRBJ2-7; maybe TRBD2 (5 bases). V lost 5 bases to trimming and J lost 0 bases, with 17 bases between them. The CDR3 extends over 16 amino acids. The V gene's germline CDR1 is MDHEN and CDR2 SYDVKM. CDR3 sequence (DNA): TGTGCCAGCAGTCATTCGAGTCTCCGGGACTCCTACGAGCAGTACTTC. Its protein product is CASSHSSLRDSYEQYF.

On this clonotype itself: A much larger clone lies one base from this, so it may be a read error. This chain connects TRBV7-7 to TRBJ2-7; D ambiguous. The CDR3 loop spans 13 amino acids. Germline values: CDR1 SSHAT, CDR2 FNYEAQ (reference sequence). V dropped 8 bases and J dropped 3 bases, with 14 bases sitting between them. CDR3 bases: TGTGCCAGCGGCTCCTCCGACGGCTACGAGCAGTACTTC. Protein sequence: CASGSSDGYEQYF.

This clonotype occurred a few times. The V and J genes are TRBV4-3 and TRBJ2-5; tentative D call: TRBD2 (6 bases). V lost 1 base and J 3 bases, leaving 18 bases between the germline ends. The CDR3 sequence is 17 residues long. Germline V gene data show CDR1 as LGHNA and CDR2 as YSLEER. The CDR3 region has the DNA TGCGCCAGCAGCCAAGTACATCTGGGACTTATAGAAGAGACCCAGTACTTC. It translates to CASSQVHLGLIEETQYF.

As to this clonotype: A much larger clone is a single base away; this may be a read error. The chain couples TRBV7-2 to TRBJ2-1, with D maybe TRBD2 (6 bases). Germline assignment: CDR1 SGHTA and CDR2 FQGNSA. V was pared by 8 bases and J by 9 bases, with 17 bases between. The CDR3 totals 13 residues. The CDR3 spells CASGLWEDIEQFF. CDR3 sequence (DNA): TGTGCCAGCGGCCTCTGGGAGGATATTGAGCAGTTCTTC. The entire variable domain, with the rest obtained from reference TRBV7-2 and TRBJ2-1, is as follows: GAGVSQSPSNKVTEKGKDVELRCDPISGHTALYWYRQSLGQGLEFLIYFQGNSAPDKSGLPSDRFSAERTGGSVSTLTIQRTQQEDSAVYLCASGLWEDIEQFFGPGTRLTVL.

The rearrangement uses TRBV7-2 and TRBJ1-4; 8 bases map to TRBD1. This CDR3 is built from 17 residues. Germline values: CDR1 SGHTA, CDR2 FQGNSA. Unmatched junction bases numbered 9, after V lost 5 bases and J lost 1 base. Written as DNA, the CDR3 is TGTGCCAGCAGCCAATCAGGGGGCGTGGGAACTAATGAAAAACTGTTTTTT. It is translated as CASSQSGGVGTNEKLFF.

The rearrangement joins TRBV3-1 to TRBJ2-7, with 11 bases that match TRBD2. The CDR3 spans 17 residues. V trimming: 6 bases; J trimming: 0 bases; junction bases outside the gene matches: 10. Germline CDR1 is LGHDT and CDR2 is YNNKEL (reference sequence). DNA of the CDR3: TGTGCCAGCAGTCTAACTAGCGGGAGATCTTACTCCTACGAGCAGTACTTC. It codes for CASSLTSGRSYSYEQYF.

This chain uses TRBV20-1 with TRBJ2-2; D uncertain. Germline-derived CDR1 and CDR2 are DFQATT and SNEGSKA (reference sequence). This CDR3 is 16 amino acids long. Trimming stripped 1 base from V and 6 bases from J, with 18 bases between. The CDR3 DNA sequence: TGCAGTGCTAGAGTACGCAGCTCCACTCTGGCCGGGGAGCTGTTTTTT. This encodes CSARVRSSTLAGELFF.

This clonotype was seen repeatedly, ten times or more. J is TRBJ2-2 and V is TRBV5-1, with a possible D match to TRBD2 (5 bases). The germline V gene encodes CDR1 SGHRS and CDR2 YFSETQ. CDR3 length: 16 residues. Trimming stripped 1 base from V and 0 bases from J, with 10 bases between. In nucleotides, the CDR3 is TGCGCCAGCAGCTTGAGATCGGGGTCGAACACCGGGGAGCTGTTTTTT. Residues: CASSLRSGSNTGELFF.

Only a few counts were recorded for this clonotype. This chain joins TRBV3-1 and TRBJ2-1; TRBD2 might be the D (6 bases). The CDR3 consists of 14 residues. Per germline, CDR1 LGHDT and CDR2 YNNKEL (reference sequence). V was pared by 4 bases and J by 6 bases, with 13 bases between. The CDR3 region is CASSRYSSANEQFF. DNA of the CDR3: TGTGCCAGCAGCCGGTACTCTAGCGCCAATGAGCAGTTCTTC.

This clonotype was counted at least ten times. This chain joins TRBV4-1 and TRBJ1-2, with D tentatively TRBD1 (5 bases). Germline CDR1 MGHRA, CDR2 YSYEKL. The CDR3 spans 16 residues. V was trimmed by 4 bases and J by 7 bases, leaving 22 bases between them. Here the CDR3 reads CASSPRFGEGLRGYTF. The CDR3 DNA follows: TGCGCCAGCAGCCCCCGTTTTGGGGAGGGACTTCGTGGCTACACCTTC.

At least ten counts were recorded for this clonotype. The gene calls are TRBV18 and TRBJ2-1; D is unclear. Trimming shortened V by 6 bases and J by 8 bases, and 17 bases separated the two germline ends. The germline CDR1 and CDR2 sequences are KGHSH and LQKENI. This CDR3 has 14 amino acids. CDR3 coding DNA: TGTGCCAGCTCTAAGATCGGCAAGTTGGATGAGCAGTTCTTC. It encodes CASSKIGKLDEQFF.

This clonotype came up many times. The chain links TRBV28 to TRBJ1-5; D may be TRBD1 (6 bases). The V gene lost 6 bases and the J gene lost 5 bases, with 20 bases spanning the gap. This CDR3 is 16 amino acids long. CDR1 and CDR2 from the germline V gene are MDHEN and SYDVKM. Written as DNA, the CDR3 is TGTGCCAGCAGCTTCGCTGGCCGGGGGCCCGATCAGCCCCAGCATTTT. Translated: CASSFAGRGPDQPQHF.

The sample holds many counts of this clonotype. V usage is TRBV3-1 and J usage is TRBJ1-2; maybe TRBD1 (5 bases). The CDR3 spans 14 residues. V was trimmed by 5 bases and J by 4 bases, leaving 14 bases between them. Germline V gene lookup returns CDR1 LGHDT and CDR2 YNNKEL (reference sequence). CDR3 region: CASSAGTNGYGYTF. CDR3 coding DNA: TGTGCCAGCAGCGCCGGGACCAACGGCTATGGCTACACCTTC.

This clonotype was seen many times. V usage is TRBV5-1 and J usage is TRBJ2-5; either TRBD1 or TRBD2 may supply D (5 bases each). The germline V and J ends were trimmed by 2 bases and 0 bases, with 11 bases remaining between them. CDR3 size: 15 residues. Germline assignment: CDR1 SGHRS and CDR2 YFSETQ. CDR3: CASSFPGRNQETQYF. In nucleotides, the CDR3 is TGCGCCAGCAGCTTCCCGGGACGCAACCAAGAGACCCAGTACTTC.

This clonotype was counted at least ten times. CDR3 bases: TGTGCCAGCAGGACCGGGACAGGGGGCATATGGAGCAATCAGCCCCAGCATTTT. Residues: CASRTGTGGIWSNQPQHF. The chain recombines TRBV28 with TRBJ1-5, with TRBD1 matching over 12 bases. The CDR3 totals 18 residues. The J segment lost 1 base and the V segment lost 6 bases, leaving 10 bases of the junction unmatched. In germline, CDR1 is MDHEN, CDR2 SYDVKM.

The chain uses TRBV6-1 and TRBJ1-4; D is unresolved. Trimming cost V 8 bases and J 8 bases, with 15 bases left between them. Germline lookup yields CDR1 MNHNS and CDR2 SASEGT. CDR3 size: 13 residues. For the CDR3, the DNA is TGTGCCAGCCGACGGGGTCTGGGGGAAAAACTGTTTTTT. The encoded protein is CASRRGLGEKLFF.

This clonotype was observed at least ten times. The chain is built from TRBV30 and TRBJ2-5; TRBD1 might be the D (6 bases). The CDR3 spans 13 residues. The V gene lost 1 base and the J gene lost 4 bases, with 10 bases spanning the gap. Per the germline V gene, CDR1 is GTSNPN and CDR2 is SVGIG (reference sequence). As DNA, the CDR3 is TGTGCCTGGAGTGGGGGGCCCGGAGAGACCCAGTACTTC. Translated, it gives CAWSGGPGETQYF.

The genes are TRBV2 and TRBJ2-1; TRBD2 aligns across 8 bases. The V gene's germline CDR1 is SNHLY and CDR2 FYNNEI. This CDR3 contains 14 residues. Unmatched junction bases numbered 8, after V lost 4 bases and J lost 9 bases. CDR3: CASSVWAGGSEQFF. Here the CDR3 DNA reads TGTGCCAGCAGTGTCTGGGCGGGAGGAAGTGAGCAGTTCTTC.

This clonotype came up many times. V gene TRBV3-1 combines with J gene TRBJ2-3; D possibly corresponds to TRBD2 (6 bases). The CDR3 is 15 residues long. Germline V gene sequence: CDR1 LGHDT, CDR2 YNNKEL (reference sequence). V lost 1 base to trimming and J lost 4 bases, with 12 bases between them. CDR3 sequence: CASSQGRARADTQYF. DNA of the CDR3: TGTGCCAGCAGCCAAGGGAGGGCCCGGGCAGATACGCAGTATTTT.

This clonotype appeared once. This could be a read error, since a much larger clone is one nucleotide away. Because the CDR3 is missing its conserved closing phenylalanine or tryptophan, this is likely a read error. The CDR3 DNA follows: TGCGCCAGCAGTTTGACAGGGGCTCGGGATTCCTACGAGCAGTACCTC. Translating it yields CASSLTGARDSYEQYL. V and J are TRBV5-1 and TRBJ2-7; 8 positions match TRBD1. The CDR3 length is 16 residues. The V and J ends lost 5 bases and 1 base, in that order; junction bases with no gene match: 11. Germline CDR1 is SGHRS and CDR2 is YFSETQ.